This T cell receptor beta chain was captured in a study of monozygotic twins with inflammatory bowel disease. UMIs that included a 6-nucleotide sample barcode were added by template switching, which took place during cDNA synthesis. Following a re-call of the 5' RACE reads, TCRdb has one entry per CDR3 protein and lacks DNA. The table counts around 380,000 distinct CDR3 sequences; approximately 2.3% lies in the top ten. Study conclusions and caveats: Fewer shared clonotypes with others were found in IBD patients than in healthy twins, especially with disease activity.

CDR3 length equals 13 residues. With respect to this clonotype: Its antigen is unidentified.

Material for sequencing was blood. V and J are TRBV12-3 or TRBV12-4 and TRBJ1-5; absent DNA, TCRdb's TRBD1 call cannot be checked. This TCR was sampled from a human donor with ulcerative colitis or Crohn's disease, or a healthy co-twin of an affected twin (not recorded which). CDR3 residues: CASRWDGNQPQHF.